This passage covers 24 T cell receptor beta chains from one sample sequenced in a study of early T cells in non-severe SARS-CoV-2 infection (dated by TCRdb to the early 2020s). The library relied on 5' RACE. The instrument was a NextSeq 500. TCRdb trimmed the raw reads at Q25, called clones with MiXCR and kept productive beta chains. CDR3 protein duplicates are merged, each entry listing the most common genes and DNA. In all, the sample holds roughly 120,000 distinct CDR3 sequences, and around 12% of those were seen once. Jointly, the top ten make up 3.5% to 4% of the sample. The material sequenced was whole blood, taken at baseline. These receptors all stem from an adult who was a healthcare worker with PCR-confirmed SARS-CoV-2 infection or an uninfected control (not recorded which).

A remark on this clonotype: Since a much larger clone is just one base distant, this may be a read error. The gene calls are TRBV6-5 and TRBJ2-7; a possible D gene is TRBD1 (6 bases). This CDR3 has 13 amino acids. V was clipped by 6 bases and J by 1 base, with 10 bases between them. Looked up from germline, CDR1 is MNHEY and CDR2 is SVGAGI. The CDR3 here is CASRHRVSYEQYF. CDR3 nucleotides: TGTGCCAGCAGGCACAGGGTTTCCTACGAGCAGTACTTC.

This clonotype is a singleton in its sample. The J gene is TRBJ1-1, the V gene TRBV3-1; D ambiguous. The CDR3 extends over 14 amino acids. Germline lookup yields CDR1 LGHDT and CDR2 YNNKEL (reference sequence). The V gene lost 3 bases and the J gene lost 1 base, with 9 bases spanning the gap. The CDR3 loop reads CASSHRGTNTEAFF. CDR3 in DNA: TGTGCCAGCAGCCACCGGGGAACGAACACTGAAGCTTTCTTT.

This clonotype came up a few times. The V and J genes are TRBV27 and TRBJ2-5; 11 bases are a match to TRBD2. This CDR3 is 16 amino acids long. With 3 bases clipped from V and 4 bases from J, the junction kept 7 bases outside the gene matches. CDR1 is MNHEY, CDR2 SMNVEV, per germline (reference sequence). CDR3 coding DNA: TGTGCCAGCAGTTTCACTAGCGGGAGTCGGAGAGAGACCCAGTACTTC. It translates to CASSFTSGSRRETQYF.

This chain joins TRBV20-1 and TRBJ1-2; no firm D call. Trimming took off 1 base at V and 0 bases at J, with 9 bases between the two ends. This CDR3 region has 14 residues. Germline CDR1 reads DFQATT; CDR2 reads SNEGSKA (reference sequence). The CDR3 DNA reads TGCAGTGCTAGAGGCGTTAGGGCTAACTATGGCTACACCTTC. This gives the protein CSARGVRANYGYTF.

This clonotype has more than one count but fewer than ten. This chain links TRBV29-1 with TRBJ2-1, with D possibly matching TRBD2 (6 bases). The CDR3 extends over 14 amino acids. V lost 3 bases and J lost 7, with 16 bases in between. CDR1 and CDR2 (germline): SQVTM, ANQGSEA. This CDR3 is CSVDRTGSTNEQFF. The DNA of the CDR3 is TGCAGCGTTGATCGGACCGGGAGCACGAATGAGCAGTTCTTC.

This clonotype appeared many times. The chain carries TRBV28 and TRBJ2-1; 8 nucleotides line up with TRBD2. Trimming removed 3 bases from V and 8 bases from J; junction bases left unmatched: 6. The CDR3 has 14 amino acids. Germline V lookup: CDR1 MDHEN, CDR2 SYDVKM. CDR3 sequence: CASSFQRETDEQFF. The CDR3 coding sequence is TGTGCCAGCAGTTTCCAGCGGGAGACGGATGAGCAGTTCTTC.

This clonotype was found many times. It is unclear where the CDR3 begins or ends on the DNA, so no DNA is shown, and the CDR3 is as TCRdb lists it. This chain uses TRBV12-3 or TRBV12-4 with TRBJ2-3; no DNA check was done on the table's D call, TRBD1. Including both end residues, the CDR3 is 16 amino acids long. CDR3: CASTSFGPGTKDTQYF.

This clonotype was seen a few times. The V and J genes are TRBV7-9 and TRBJ2-1, with a tentative D call TRBD2 (5 bases). The CDR3 length is 15 residues. Germline values: CDR1 SEHNR, CDR2 FQNEAQ (reference sequence). The V gene lost 0 bases and the J gene lost 9 bases, with 15 bases spanning the gap. This CDR3 is CASSLAQTRLFEQFF. The CDR3 DNA reads TGTGCCAGCAGCTTAGCGCAAACTAGGTTATTTGAGCAGTTCTTC.

This clonotype showed up just a few times. This chain joins TRBV12-3 or TRBV12-4 and TRBJ1-6; D is possibly TRBD1 (6 bases). Trimming removed 2 bases from V and 9 bases from J, with 11 bases in between. The CDR3 has 14 residues. The CDR3 protein is CASSLQGPSSPLHF. The CDR3 region has the DNA TGTGCCAGCAGTTTACAGGGGCCTAGTTCACCCCTCCACTTT.

This chain joins TRBV19 and TRBJ1-5, with 9 bases identical to TRBD1. The CDR3 extends over 18 amino acids. V lost 1 base and J lost 5; bases outside the gene matches: 12. CDR1 and CDR2 (germline): LNHDA, SQIVND (reference sequence). CDR3 region: CASSIARDRVNSYQPQHF. For the CDR3, the DNA is TGTGCCAGTAGTATAGCCCGGGACAGGGTAAATTCGTATCAGCCCCAGCATTTT.

This clonotype has a count of ten or more. The V gene is TRBV6-1, the J gene TRBJ2-5; 7 positions agree with TRBD1. Germline V gene sequence: CDR1 MNHNS, CDR2 SASEGT. CDR3 length: 12 amino acids. The V gene end was trimmed by 7 bases and the J gene end by 3 bases; junction bases not matched to a gene: 2. The CDR3 loop reads CASNTGEETQYF. CDR3 coding DNA: TGTGCCAGCAATACAGGGGAAGAGACCCAGTACTTC.

This clonotype was counted at least ten times. The gene calls are TRBV7-9 and TRBJ1-2; no definite D call. Between the trimmed V and J ends, which lost 2 bases and 5 bases, there was a span of 12 bases. Germline CDR1 reads SEHNR; CDR2 reads FQNEAQ (reference sequence). The CDR3 has 14 amino acids. CDR3 nucleotides: TGTGCCAGCAGCTTAAGAAGGGCACAGTATGGCTACACCTTC. Amino acid sequence: CASSLRRAQYGYTF.

The chain carries TRBV5-1 and TRBJ1-5, with a weak D call TRBD1 (6 bases). Germline values: CDR1 SGHRS, CDR2 YFSETQ. Trimming removed 7 bases from V and 3 bases from J, with 11 bases in between. The CDR3 loop spans 13 amino acids. The chain's CDR3 is CASRGQDNQPQHF. As DNA, the CDR3 is TGCGCCAGCCGGGGGCAGGACAATCAGCCCCAGCATTTT. The full variable domain, rest sourced from reference TRBV5-1 and TRBJ1-5, is KAGVTQTPRYLIKTRGQQVTLSCSPISGHRSVSWYQQTPGQGLQFLFEYFSETQRNKGNFPGRFSGRQFSNSRSEMNVSTLELGDSALYLCASRGQDNQPQHFGDGTRLSIL.

The chain's CDR3 is CASSLGDSGRNSPLHF. CDR3 in DNA: TGCGCCAGCAGCTTGGGTGACAGCGGGCGGAATTCACCCCTCCACTTT. V and J are TRBV5-1 and TRBJ1-6, with D possibly being TRBD1 (5 bases). Germline assignment: CDR1 SGHRS and CDR2 YFSETQ. The length of the CDR3 is 16 residues. The germline V and J ends were trimmed by 0 bases and 7 bases, with 14 bases remaining between them.

This clonotype has only a few counts. V usage is TRBV9 and J usage is TRBJ2-1, with D possibly TRBD1 on 6 matching bases. The V end was cut by 3 bases, the J end by 8 bases, with 15 bases between. The CDR3 spans 14 residues. Germline V gene data show CDR1 as SGDLS and CDR2 as YYNGEE. As DNA, the CDR3 is TGTGCCAGCAGCGATCAAGACAGGATCGATGAGCAGTTCTTC. This gives the protein CASSDQDRIDEQFF. Drawing the rest from reference TRBV9 and TRBJ2-1, the complete variable domain is DSGVTQTPKHLITATGQRVTLRCSPRSGDLSVYWYQQSLDQGLQFLIQYYNGEERAKGNILERFSAQQFPDLHSELNLSSLELGDSALYFCASSDQDRIDEQFFGPGTRLTVL.

This clonotype was observed many times. This chain joins TRBV11-2 and TRBJ2-5; D unresolved. Germline CDR1 SGHAT, CDR2 FQNNGV. This CDR3 is 11 amino acids long. Deletions cut 5 bases from V and 5 bases from J, with 6 bases between. CDR3 region: CASSILETQYF. CDR3 in DNA: TGTGCCAGCAGCATTTTGGAGACCCAGTACTTC.

The rearrangement links TRBV28 to TRBJ1-5; D uncertain. The length of the CDR3 is 11 residues. The V and J ends lost 8 bases and 5 bases respectively, with 7 bases between them. Per germline, CDR1 MDHEN and CDR2 SYDVKM. CDR3 sequence (DNA): TGTGCCAGCCAATCCGATCAGCCCCAGCATTTT. Amino acids: CASQSDQPQHF. The variable domain in full, completed from reference TRBV28 and TRBJ1-5, reads DVKVTQSSRYLVKRTGEKVFLECVQDMDHENMFWYRQDPGLGLRLIYFSYDVKMKEKGDIPEGYSVSREKKERFSLILESASTNQTSMYLCASQSDQPQHFGDGTRLSIL.

This clonotype appeared many times. V gene TRBV5-5 combines with J gene TRBJ2-7; D may be TRBD2 (6 bases). Trimming stripped 3 bases from V and 4 bases from J, with 11 bases between. Germline CDR1 and CDR2: SGHKS and YYEKEE (reference sequence). There are 13 residues in the CDR3. DNA for the CDR3: TGTGCCAGCAGCTACTTCGGGAGTTACGAGCAGTACTTC. Translated, it gives CASSYFGSYEQYF.

This clonotype was detected a few times. The chain has TRBV27 and TRBJ1-3; TRBD1 aligns across 7 bases. This CDR3 is 15 amino acids long. Germline V gene sequence: CDR1 MNHEY, CDR2 SMNVEV (reference sequence). V shed 5 bases, J shed 2 bases, and the junction held 6 bases outside the gene matches. This CDR3 reads CASSRTGFTGNTIYF. The CDR3 bases are TGTGCCAGCAGTAGGACAGGTTTTACTGGAAACACCATATATTTT.

This clonotype was counted at least ten times. The V gene is TRBV3-1, the J gene TRBJ2-2; D unclear. The germline V and J ends were trimmed by 1 base and 5 bases, with 11 bases remaining between them. The CDR3 totals 15 residues. CDR1 is LGHDT and CDR2 is YNNKEL in the germline V gene (reference sequence). CDR3 amino acids: CASSQGLLVTGELFF. For the CDR3, the DNA is TGTGCCAGCAGCCAAGGGCTTCTTGTTACCGGGGAGCTGTTTTTT.

This clonotype has more than one count but fewer than ten. The chain employs TRBV5-1 and TRBJ2-3; D is unresolved. With 1 base removed from V and 5 bases from J, the gap between germline ends came to 11 bases. Germline values: CDR1 SGHRS, CDR2 YFSETQ. This CDR3 region has 14 residues. CDR3 residues: CASSLLGPGDTQYF. CDR3 coding DNA: TGCGCCAGCAGCTTGTTAGGTCCCGGAGATACGCAGTATTTT.

In its sample, this clonotype was seen a few times. V gene TRBV7-9 combines with J gene TRBJ1-5, with D perhaps matching TRBD1 (6 bases). Germline V gene lookup returns CDR1 SEHNR and CDR2 FQNEAQ (reference sequence). The CDR3 extends over 14 amino acids. Trimming cost V 4 bases and J 5 bases, with 12 bases left between them. The DNA for the CDR3 is TGTGCCAGCAGCTGGGACATTTCCGATCAGCCCCAGCATTTT. Protein sequence: CASSWDISDQPQHF.

The table lists this clonotype with many counts. The CDR3 DNA follows: TGTGCCAGCACAGGCGGGAGGGACTACAATGAGCAGTTCTTC. Translating it yields CASTGGRDYNEQFF. V and J are TRBV6-2 or TRBV6-3 and TRBJ2-1; the match to TRBD2 covers 9 bases. The CDR3 is made up of 14 amino acids. CDR1 and CDR2 (germline): MNHEY, SVGEGT. V lost 7 bases to trimming and J lost 3 bases; unmatched junction nucleotides: 4.

This clonotype was picked up many times. The chain uses TRBV5-1 and TRBJ2-1, with TRBD2 identical over 11 bases. V gave up 0 bases and J gave up 9 bases; unmatched junction bases: 8. This CDR3 spans 16 amino acids. Germline CDR1 SGHRS, CDR2 YFSETQ. The CDR3 sequence is CASSLASGGTGSEQFF. The CDR3 region has the DNA TGCGCCAGCAGCTTGGCTAGCGGGGGGACCGGCAGTGAGCAGTTCTTC.